The 6 T cell receptor beta chains presented below share a single source sample, sequenced in a study of cytomegalovirus exposure and HLA in healthy donors. The study ran its PCR with 60 Vbeta and 13 Jbeta primers. Generated by immunoSEQ multiplex PCR, the TCRdb table keeps only in-frame clones and is missing some. The table includes under 200,000 clones, 84% detected once. The sequenced material came from PBMCs. These receptors came from a boy aged 5-17 years in good health and CMV-seronegative.

This chain links TRBV12-2 with TRBJ1-5. TRBV12-2 is designated a pseudogene. The CDR3 covers 19 residues. The CDR3 reads CASTAGRGSGSRGDQPQHF. The CDR3 DNA is TGTGCAAGCACGGCGGGTCGGGGTAGCGGGAGCAGGGGAGATCAGCCCCAGCATTTT.

As concerns this clone: At one of its ends the junction is not consistent with the germline gene, which may arise from a read error. V gene TRBV7-9 combines with J gene TRBJ1-1; tentatively, D is TRBD1 (5 bases). CDR3 size: 12 residues. CDR1 SEHNR and CDR2 FQNEAQ come from the germline V gene (reference sequence). CDR3 residues: CSSSFREVVAFF. CDR3 bases: TGTTCCAGCAGCTTCAGGGAAGTGGTAGCTTTCTTT.

The chain links TRBV27 to TRBJ2-3, with D uncertain. CDR3 length: 15 residues. V was trimmed by 5 bases and J by 2 bases, leaving 14 bases between them. The germline CDR1 and CDR2 sequences are MNHEY and SMNVEV (reference sequence). The CDR3 coding sequence is TGTGCCAGCAGTAAAAGACGACTCGACACAGATACGCAGTATTTT. Translating gives CASSKRRLDTDTQYF.

The chain recombines TRBV5-6 with TRBJ2-3; TRBD1 is a possible D gene (5 bases). The CDR3 sequence is 13 residues long. In germline, CDR1 is SGHDT, CDR2 YYEEEE. The germline V and J ends were trimmed by 3 bases and 7 bases, with 12 bases remaining between them. The CDR3 DNA sequence: TGTGCCAGCAGCTCATCAGACAGAAATACGCAGTATTTT. As protein: CASSSSDRNTQYF.

The J gene is TRBJ1-1, the V gene TRBV6-5; TRBD1 aligns across 8 bases. The CDR3 totals 16 residues. V shed 0 bases and J 1 base; nucleotides not matched to a gene: 4. Germline V gives CDR1 MNHEY, CDR2 SVGAGI. The DNA of the CDR3 is TGTGCCAGCAGTTACTCCCCAGGGGGCTGGAACACTGAAGCTTTCTTT. It codes for CASSYSPGGWNTEAFF.

V usage is TRBV5-1 and J usage is TRBJ2-7; maybe TRBD2 (5 bases). CDR3 length equals 12 residues. The V end was cut by 2 bases, the J end by 5 bases, with 8 bases between. Germline V gives CDR1 SGHRS, CDR2 YFSETQ. The CDR3 protein is CASSFSGNEQYF. For the CDR3, the DNA is TGCGCCAGCAGCTTTTCGGGGAACGAGCAGTACTTC. The full variable domain, its missing parts supplied by reference TRBV5-1 and TRBJ2-7, is KAGVTQTPRYLIKTRGQQVTLSCSPISGHRSVSWYQQTPGQGLQFLFEYFSETQRNKGNFPGRFSGRQFSNSRSEMNVSTLELGDSALYLCASSFSGNEQYFGPGTRLTVT.